These 28 T cell receptor beta chains originate from one sample sequenced in a study of shared clonotypes between healthy human individuals. The assay was immunoSEQ multiplex PCR, and TCRdb's table has in-frame clones only and misses some. The profile shows under 350,000 clones, 80% to 90% of them singletons. The sequenced sample was memory CD8+ T cells sorted from blood. Subset in this sample: CD45RO+ cells pooled with CCR7-negative TemRA cells. These receptors came from a man aged 18 to 29 in good health.

This clone came up once. The rearrangement links TRBV5-1 to TRBJ1-2; 7 positions match TRBD1. V was clipped by 0 bases and J by 6 bases; unmatched bases: 8. In germline, CDR1 is SGHRS, CDR2 YFSETQ. This CDR3 comprises 15 residues. The CDR3 nucleotides read TGCGCCAGCAGCTTGGGACAGGGCCTTAAAGATGGCTACACCTTC. Its translation: CASSLGQGLKDGYTF.

CDR3 amino acids: CASSSPEGQAEAFF. The CDR3 coding sequence is TGTGCCAGCAGCTCACCAGAGGGGCAGGCTGAAGCTTTCTTT. The V call is TRBV9, the J call TRBJ1-1, with TRBD1 as a possible D gene (5 bases). Germline values: CDR1 SGDLS, CDR2 YYNGEE. The CDR3 has 14 residues. The V end lost 4 bases, the J end lost 6 bases, and 16 bases lay between the germline ends.

The chain carries TRBV11-2 and TRBJ2-3, with D possibly TRBD1 on 5 matching bases. V was shortened by 5 bases and J by 0 bases, with 12 bases between the two germline ends. The CDR3 is 15 residues long. Germline values: CDR1 SGHAT, CDR2 FQNNGV. The CDR3, as DNA: TGTGCCAGCAGCCAGCGACAGTCTAGCACAGATACGCAGTATTTT. This sequence encodes CASSQRQSSTDTQYF.

This clone was observed a single time. The chain links TRBV4-1 to TRBJ2-3; no firm D call. This CDR3 is built from 14 residues. Per the germline V gene, CDR1 is MGHRA and CDR2 is YSYEKL. The V gene lost 4 bases and the J gene lost 1 base, with 9 bases spanning the gap. The CDR3 sequence: CASSPFSGTDTQYF. CDR3 nucleotides: TGCGCCAGCAGCCCGTTTTCCGGCACAGATACGCAGTATTTT.

This chain joins TRBV6-1 and TRBJ1-2; possible D gene TRBD1, 6 bases. Trimming pared 2 bases from V and 4 bases from J, leaving 17 bases between. The CDR3 contains 16 residues. Per germline, CDR1 MNHNS and CDR2 SASEGT. CDR3 DNA: TGTGCCAGCAGTGAAATGGGTAGTGGACAGTCCTATGGCTACACCTTC. This gives the protein CASSEMGSGQSYGYTF.

The chain is built from TRBV27 and TRBJ1-5, with TRBD1 as a possible D gene (6 bases). This CDR3 is 14 amino acids long. CDR1 MNHEY and CDR2 SMNVEV come from the germline V gene (reference sequence). Trimming took 5 bases from V and 11 from J, leaving 19 bases between them. Here the CDR3 DNA reads TGTGCCAGCAGTAGCGTCTCGTGGGGGGCGGCCCAGCATTTT. Its protein is CASSSVSWGAAQHF.

The chain links TRBV27 to TRBJ2-7, with D perhaps matching TRBD1 (5 bases). Per germline, CDR1 MNHEY and CDR2 SMNVEV (reference sequence). Between the trimmed V and J ends, which lost 3 bases and 7 bases, there was a span of 10 bases. The CDR3 runs 12 residues. Written as DNA, the CDR3 is TGTGCCAGCAGTTTTTTAGGGGAAGAGCAGTACTTC. It yields the protein CASSFLGEEQYF.

The V gene is TRBV9, the J gene TRBJ1-2, with D uncertain. Germline loops: CDR1 SGDLS, CDR2 YYNGEE. The CDR3 has 14 amino acids. The V end lost 0 bases, the J end lost 3 bases, and 9 bases lay between the germline ends. CDR3 region: CASSVGALDYGYTF. The CDR3 DNA reads as TGTGCCAGCAGCGTAGGGGCACTAGACTATGGCTACACCTTC.

The chain uses TRBV27 and TRBJ1-1; D is ambiguous. The CDR3 extends over 13 amino acids. V gave up 7 bases and J gave up 0 bases, with 9 bases separating them. Germline loops: CDR1 MNHEY, CDR2 SMNVEV (reference sequence). The CDR3: CASTLTMNTEAFF. The CDR3 DNA reads as TGTGCCAGCACCCTTACGATGAACACTGAAGCTTTCTTT.

J is TRBJ1-2 and V is TRBV4-1, with 8 bases fitting TRBD1. Germline trimming cut 3 bases from V and 9 bases from J; bases unmatched to any gene: 9. Germline lookup yields CDR1 MGHRA and CDR2 YSYEKL. The CDR3 sequence is 14 residues long. The CDR3 DNA reads as TGCGCCAGCAGCCATAAAGGACAGGGCCGTAGCTACACCTTC. Translation gives CASSHKGQGRSYTF.

The chain joins TRBV13 to TRBJ2-2, with TRBD2 matching 7 bases. CDR3 length: 16 amino acids. After removal of 4 bases from V and 4 bases from J, the junction contained 9 bases not matched to a gene. CDR1 is PRHDT and CDR2 is FYEKMQ in the germline V gene (reference sequence). CDR3 sequence: CASSSPTSEPTGELFF. DNA for the CDR3: TGTGCCAGCAGCTCACCTACTAGCGAACCCACCGGGGAGCTGTTTTTT.

This clone was found once. The chain links TRBV5-4 to TRBJ2-7; 13 bases fit TRBD2. V was clipped by 3 bases and J by 5 bases; unmatched bases: 14. The CDR3 is 18 residues long. Germline CDR1 SGHNT, CDR2 YYREEE (reference sequence). In nucleotides, the CDR3 is TGTGCCAGCAGCTCCAAGACTAGCGGGGGGATTCTTCTCAACGAGCAGTACTTC. Protein: CASSSKTSGGILLNEQYF.

J is TRBJ1-1 and V is TRBV18, with D perhaps matching TRBD1 (6 bases). The length of the CDR3 is 15 residues. With 2 bases removed from V and 2 bases from J, the gap between germline ends came to 12 bases. Per the germline V gene, CDR1 is KGHSH and CDR2 is LQKENI. The CDR3 reads CASSPGWTVNTEAFF. CDR3 sequence (DNA): TGTGCCAGCTCACCAGGCTGGACAGTTAACACTGAAGCTTTCTTT.

This clone was seen many times. The CDR3 is CASSATGGAYEQYF. For the CDR3, the DNA is TGTGCCAGTAGTGCGACAGGAGGGGCGTACGAGCAGTACTTC. The chain uses TRBV19 and TRBJ2-7; D possibly uses TRBD1 or TRBD2 (6 bases each). Trimming shortened V by 5 bases and J by 4 bases, and 15 bases separated the two germline ends. The CDR3 runs 14 residues. From germline, CDR1 is LNHDA and CDR2 SQIVND (reference sequence).

The table lists this clone with a few counts. The same CDR3 is also encoded by other DNA sequences in this sample. The V call is TRBV9, the J call TRBJ2-1; 7 nucleotides align to TRBD2. Looked up from germline, CDR1 is SGDLS and CDR2 is YYNGEE. The V and J ends lost 3 bases and 4 bases, in that order; junction bases with no gene match: 4. The CDR3 spans 14 residues. CDR3 sequence: CASSGGLPYNEQFF. The CDR3 DNA reads as TGTGCCAGCAGCGGGGGACTACCTTACAATGAGCAGTTCTTC.

This clone has only a few counts. The J gene is TRBJ1-1, the V gene TRBV7-9, with unresolved D. Per the germline V gene, CDR1 is SEHNR and CDR2 is FQNEAQ (reference sequence). The length of the CDR3 is 15 residues. Trimming shortened V by 5 bases and J by 0 bases, and 13 bases separated the two germline ends. The CDR3 coding sequence is TGTGCCAGCAGCAGACCTAAGGGCTTGAACACTGAAGCTTTCTTT. This encodes CASSRPKGLNTEAFF.

The chain links TRBV6-1 to TRBJ2-7; the D gene is possibly TRBD2 (6 bases). V dropped 0 bases and J dropped 4 bases, with 10 bases sitting between them. The CDR3 is made up of 14 amino acids. Germline assignment: CDR1 MNHNS and CDR2 SASEGT. The chain's CDR3 is CASSEAGGAYEQYF. DNA for the CDR3: TGTGCCAGCAGTGAAGCCGGGGGAGCGTACGAGCAGTACTTC.

A word on this clone: Other DNA sequences of this sample code for an identical CDR3. V gene TRBV27 combines with J gene TRBJ1-3, with a weak D call TRBD1 (6 bases). The CDR3 has 15 amino acids. Deletions cut 9 bases from V and 2 bases from J, with 17 bases between. Per the germline V gene, CDR1 is MNHEY and CDR2 is SMNVEV (reference sequence). The CDR3 sequence is CASSPGTTPGNTIYF. The CDR3, as DNA: TGTGCCAGTTCCCCCGGGACAACCCCTGGAAACACCATATATTTT.

The rearrangement links TRBV7-9 to TRBJ1-1, with 7 bases aligning to TRBD1. The CDR3 has 14 residues. The ends lost 4 bases at V and 4 bases at J; junction bases unmatched: 6. Germline lookup yields CDR1 SEHNR and CDR2 FQNEAQ (reference sequence). CDR3 nucleotide sequence: TGTGCCAGCAGCTCGTTAGGGGGCGGCACTGAAGCTTTCTTT. It yields the protein CASSSLGGGTEAFF. Complete variable domain (other parts from reference TRBV7-9 and TRBJ1-1): DTGVSQNPRHKITKRGQNVTFRCDPISEHNRLYWYRQTLGQGPEFLTYFQNEAQLEKSRLLSDRFSAERPKGSFSTLEIQRTEQGDSAMYLCASSSLGGGTEAFFGQGTRLTVV.

This rearrangement joins TRBV7-6 to TRBJ1-6, with TRBD1 matching 8 bases. CDR1 and CDR2 (germline): SGHVS, FNYEAQ. The CDR3 is made up of 15 amino acids. The ends lost 5 bases at V and 5 bases at J; junction bases unmatched: 5. The CDR3 nucleotides read TGTGCCAGCAGCCGCAGGGGGCCAAATAATTCACCCCTCCACTTT. This sequence encodes CASSRRGPNNSPLHF.

This clone occurred once. The chain links TRBV27 to TRBJ2-7, with 11 bases lining up with TRBD2. Germline trimming cut 4 bases from V and 2 bases from J; bases unmatched to any gene: 7. The CDR3 spans 16 residues. The germline V gene encodes CDR1 MNHEY and CDR2 SMNVEV (reference sequence). CDR3: CASSSLMTSGAYEQYF. CDR3 DNA: TGTGCCAGCAGTTCCCTAATGACTAGCGGGGCCTACGAGCAGTACTTC.

This clone was detected many times. This sequence joins TRBV29-1 and TRBJ1-2; D not certain. Trimming removed 3 bases at V and 2 bases at J, with 7 bases between. The CDR3 is 12 amino acids. Germline CDR1 reads SQVTM; CDR2 reads ANQGSEA. The CDR3 sequence: CSVEMDNYGYTF. The CDR3 coding sequence is TGCAGCGTTGAGATGGACAACTATGGCTACACCTTC.

Written as DNA, the CDR3 is TGTGCCAGCAGCTTATTGACTAGCGGGGGCTACGAGCAGTACTTC. As protein: CASSLLTSGGYEQYF. The rearrangement links TRBV5-4 to TRBJ2-7, with 12 nucleotides matching TRBD2. The CDR3 has 15 residues. Germline V gene lookup returns CDR1 SGHNT and CDR2 YYREEE (reference sequence). Trimming cost V 2 bases and J 3 bases; bases outside gene matches: 3.

This clone has only one observation. The gene calls are TRBV20-1 and TRBJ2-1, with TRBD2 identical over 7 bases. CDR3 size: 11 residues. With 3 bases clipped from V and 9 bases from J, the junction kept 2 bases outside the gene matches. Germline V gives CDR1 DFQATT, CDR2 SNEGSKA (reference sequence). DNA for the CDR3: TGCAGTGCTAGCGGCGGGGGTGAGCAGTTCTTC. This encodes CSASGGGEQFF.

CDR3 sequence reads: CASSLFPGLAYNEQFF. As DNA, the CDR3 is TGCGCCAGCAGCCTTTTCCCGGGACTAGCCTACAATGAGCAGTTCTTC. This chain uses TRBV4-1 with TRBJ2-1; TRBD2 aligns across 8 bases. With 4 bases clipped from V and 2 bases from J, the junction kept 7 bases outside the gene matches. Per germline, CDR1 MGHRA and CDR2 YSYEKL. CDR3 length: 16 amino acids.

The chain recombines TRBV10-3 with TRBJ2-3; D assignment may be TRBD1 or TRBD2 (5 bases each). The CDR3 consists of 17 residues. Looked up from germline, CDR1 is ENHRY and CDR2 is SYGVKD. V was shortened by 4 bases and J by 2 bases, with 19 bases between the two germline ends. This CDR3 is CAISVPTPGTITDTQYF. The CDR3 coding sequence is TGTGCCATCAGTGTACCGACCCCCGGGACGATCACAGATACGCAGTATTTT.

The chain carries TRBV30 and TRBJ2-5; D is ambiguous. This CDR3 has 15 residues. The germline V gene has CDR1 GTSNPN and CDR2 SVGIG (reference sequence). Trimming shortened V by 4 bases and J by 1 base, and 16 bases separated the two germline ends. CDR3 residues: CAWNLVVAVQETQYF. CDR3 sequence (DNA): TGTGCCTGGAACCTGGTGGTCGCAGTCCAAGAGACCCAGTACTTC.

The V gene is TRBV7-6, the J gene TRBJ1-3, with 8 bases lining up with TRBD1. The CDR3 loop spans 15 amino acids. V lost 5 bases and J lost 9; bases outside the gene matches: 12. Germline-derived CDR1 and CDR2 are SGHVS and FNYEAQ. The CDR3 spells CASSPGTGGLGTIYF. CDR3 nucleotides: TGTGCCAGCAGCCCGGGGACAGGCGGATTGGGCACCATATATTTT.